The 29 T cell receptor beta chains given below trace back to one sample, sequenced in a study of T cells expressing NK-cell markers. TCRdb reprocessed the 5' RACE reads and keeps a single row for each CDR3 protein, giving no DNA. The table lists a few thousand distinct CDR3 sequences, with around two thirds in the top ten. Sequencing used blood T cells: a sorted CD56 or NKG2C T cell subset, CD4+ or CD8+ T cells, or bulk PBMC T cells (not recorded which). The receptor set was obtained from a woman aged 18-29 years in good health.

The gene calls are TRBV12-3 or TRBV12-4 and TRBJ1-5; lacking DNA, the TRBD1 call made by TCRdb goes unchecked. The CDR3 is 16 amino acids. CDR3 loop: CASSFGTGSFNQPQHF.

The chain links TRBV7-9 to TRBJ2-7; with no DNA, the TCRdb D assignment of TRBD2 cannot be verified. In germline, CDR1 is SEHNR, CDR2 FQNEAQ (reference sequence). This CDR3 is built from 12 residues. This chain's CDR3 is CASSWDYDEQYF.

The CDR3 spells CASSHPGGHTEAFF. The chain links TRBV19 to TRBJ1-1; no DNA is available, so the TRBD1 call from TCRdb remains unchecked. The CDR3 spans 14 residues. Germline assignment: CDR1 LNHDA and CDR2 SQIVND (reference sequence).

CDR3 residues: CASSSALGTGGLPGNGYTF. V gene TRBV12-3 or TRBV12-4 combines with J gene TRBJ1-2; the TCRdb call, TRBD1, lacks DNA for checking. The CDR3 is 19 amino acids.

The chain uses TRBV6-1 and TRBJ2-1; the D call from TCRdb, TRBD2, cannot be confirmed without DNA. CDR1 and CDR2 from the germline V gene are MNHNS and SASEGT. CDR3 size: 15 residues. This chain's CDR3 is CASSEDGGGGSEQFF.

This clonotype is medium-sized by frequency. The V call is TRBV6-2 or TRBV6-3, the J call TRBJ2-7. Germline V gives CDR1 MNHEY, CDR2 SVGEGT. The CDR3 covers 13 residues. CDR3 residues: CASSYSDTYEQYF.

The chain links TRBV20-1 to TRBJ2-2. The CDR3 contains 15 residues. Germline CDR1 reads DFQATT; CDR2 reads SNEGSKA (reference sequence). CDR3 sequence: CSARAGGELVGELFF.

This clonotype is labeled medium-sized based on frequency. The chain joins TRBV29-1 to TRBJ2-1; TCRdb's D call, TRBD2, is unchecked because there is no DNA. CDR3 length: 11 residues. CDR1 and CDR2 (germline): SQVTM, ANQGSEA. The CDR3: CSVDTSDEQFF.

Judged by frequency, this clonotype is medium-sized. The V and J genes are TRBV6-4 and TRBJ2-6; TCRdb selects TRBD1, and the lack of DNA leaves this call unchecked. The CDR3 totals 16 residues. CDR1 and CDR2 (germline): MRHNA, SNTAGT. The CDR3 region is CASSEGGNSGANVLTF.

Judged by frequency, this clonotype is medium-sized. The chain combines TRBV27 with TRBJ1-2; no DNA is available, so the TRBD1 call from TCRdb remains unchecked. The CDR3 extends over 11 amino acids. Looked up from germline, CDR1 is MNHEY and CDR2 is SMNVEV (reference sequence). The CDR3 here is CASSWGTSYTF.

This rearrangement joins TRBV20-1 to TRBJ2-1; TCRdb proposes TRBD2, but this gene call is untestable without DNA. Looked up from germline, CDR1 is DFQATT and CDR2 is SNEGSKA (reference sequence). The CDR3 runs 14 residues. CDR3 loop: CSALAGLSYNEQFF.

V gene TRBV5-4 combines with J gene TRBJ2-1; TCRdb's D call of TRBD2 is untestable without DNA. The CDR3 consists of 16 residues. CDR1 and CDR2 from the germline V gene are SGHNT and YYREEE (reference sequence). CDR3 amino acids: CASSLEASGFLNEQFF.

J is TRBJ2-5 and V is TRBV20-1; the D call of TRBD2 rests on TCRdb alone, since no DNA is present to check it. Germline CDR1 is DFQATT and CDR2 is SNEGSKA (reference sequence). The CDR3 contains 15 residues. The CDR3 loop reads CSAPRAEQDLETQYF.

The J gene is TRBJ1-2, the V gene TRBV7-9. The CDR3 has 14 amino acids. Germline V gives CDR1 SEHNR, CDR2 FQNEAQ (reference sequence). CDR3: CASSLYVSGYGYTF.

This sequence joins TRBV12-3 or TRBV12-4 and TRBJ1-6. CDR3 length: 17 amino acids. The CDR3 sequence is CASSIVSTTFYNSPLHF.

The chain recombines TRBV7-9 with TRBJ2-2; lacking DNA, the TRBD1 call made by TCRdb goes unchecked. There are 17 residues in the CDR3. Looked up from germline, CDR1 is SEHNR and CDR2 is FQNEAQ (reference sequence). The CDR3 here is CASNLFYGGPNTGELFF.

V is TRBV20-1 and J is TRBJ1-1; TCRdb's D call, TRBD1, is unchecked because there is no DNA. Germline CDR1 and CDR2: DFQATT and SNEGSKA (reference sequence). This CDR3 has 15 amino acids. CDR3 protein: CSARGSTGTHTEAFF.

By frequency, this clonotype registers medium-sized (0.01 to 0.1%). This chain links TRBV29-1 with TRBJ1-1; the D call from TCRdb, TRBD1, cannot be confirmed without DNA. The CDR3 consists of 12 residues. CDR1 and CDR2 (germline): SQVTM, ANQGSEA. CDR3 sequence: CSVEQGNTEAFF.

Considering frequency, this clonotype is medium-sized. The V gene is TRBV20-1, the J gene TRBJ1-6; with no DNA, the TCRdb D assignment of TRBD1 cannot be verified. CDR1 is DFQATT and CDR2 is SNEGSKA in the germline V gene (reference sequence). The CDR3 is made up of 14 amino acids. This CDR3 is CSAIQGEGSSPLHF.

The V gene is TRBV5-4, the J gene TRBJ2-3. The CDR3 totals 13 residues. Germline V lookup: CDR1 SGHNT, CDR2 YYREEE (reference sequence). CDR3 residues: CASSLAGTDTQYF.

This CDR3 is CASSPAPARDEQFF. The chain links TRBV7-3 to TRBJ2-1; no DNA is available, so the TRBD2 call from TCRdb remains unchecked. The CDR3 runs 14 residues. Per germline, CDR1 SGHTA and CDR2 FQGTGA.

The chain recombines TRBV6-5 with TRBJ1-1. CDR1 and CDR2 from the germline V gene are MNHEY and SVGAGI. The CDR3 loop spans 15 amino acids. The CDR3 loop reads CASSYGLSMNTEAFF.

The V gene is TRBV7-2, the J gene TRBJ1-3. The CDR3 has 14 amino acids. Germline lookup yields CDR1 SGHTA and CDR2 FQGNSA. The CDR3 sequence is CASSLSGSGNTIYF.

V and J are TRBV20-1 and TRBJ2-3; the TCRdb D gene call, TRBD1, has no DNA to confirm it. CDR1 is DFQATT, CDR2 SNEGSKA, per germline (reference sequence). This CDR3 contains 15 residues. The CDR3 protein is CSAREGTGTGYTQYF.

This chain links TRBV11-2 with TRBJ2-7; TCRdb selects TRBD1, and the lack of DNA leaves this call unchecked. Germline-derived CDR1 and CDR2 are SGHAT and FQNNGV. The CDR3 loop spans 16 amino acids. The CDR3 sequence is CASSLEGQGVFNEQYF.

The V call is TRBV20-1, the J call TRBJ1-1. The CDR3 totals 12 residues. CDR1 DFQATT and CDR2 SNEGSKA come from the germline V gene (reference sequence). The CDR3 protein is CSSIRGNTEAFF.

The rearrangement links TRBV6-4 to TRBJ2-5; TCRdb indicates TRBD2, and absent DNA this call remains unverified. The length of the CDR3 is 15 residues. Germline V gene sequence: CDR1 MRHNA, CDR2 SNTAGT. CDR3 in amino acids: CASSAGVAGQETQYF.

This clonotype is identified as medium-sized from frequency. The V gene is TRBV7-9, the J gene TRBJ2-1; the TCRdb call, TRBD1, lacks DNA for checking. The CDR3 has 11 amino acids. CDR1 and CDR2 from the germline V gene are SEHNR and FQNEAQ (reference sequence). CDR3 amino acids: CASSSRGEQFF.

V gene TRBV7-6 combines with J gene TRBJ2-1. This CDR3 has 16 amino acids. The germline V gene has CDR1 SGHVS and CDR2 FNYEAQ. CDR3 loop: CASSLAWGSSYNEQFF.